This T cell receptor (beta chain) was captured by sequencing in a study of shared clonotypes between healthy human individuals. The naive CD8 subset, CD45RO-negative cells positively selected for CCR7, excluded terminally differentiated effector memory CD45RA+ cells. The CDR3 covers 14 residues. Germline CDR1 SGHVS, CDR2 FNYEAQ. V was shortened by 8 bases and J by 4 bases, with 15 bases between the two germline ends. The repertoire was sequenced with immunoSEQ multiplex PCR; TCRdb's copy has only in-frame clones and lacks some. This sample has some 2.1 million clones, with roughly 93% found just once.

Sequenced material: naive CD8+ T cells from PBMCs. The source of this sequence is a young man in good health. Some clones in this sample may be carry-over from other donors' samples. The V call is TRBV7-6, the J call TRBJ1-3, with D possibly matching TRBD1 (5 bases). CDR3 region: CASGQQGWGNTIYF. In DNA, the CDR3 is TGTGCCAGCGGGCAGCAGGGCTGGGGAAACACCATATATTTT.